The 18 T cell receptor beta chains presented below share a single source sample, sequenced in a study of control samples from healthy donors and cancer patients. The repertoire was sequenced with immunoSEQ multiplex PCR; TCRdb's copy has only in-frame clones and lacks some. The sample lists just over 50,000 clones; about 88% were seen once. The sequenced sample consisted of PBMCs. The source of these receptors is a middle-aged man with head and neck cancer.

The gene calls are TRBV5-1 and TRBJ2-3, with D unclear. The CDR3 consists of 16 residues. The germline CDR1 and CDR2 sequences are SGHRS and YFSETQ. Trimming cost V 4 bases and J 5 bases, with 20 bases left between them. The CDR3 spells CASSPNVSRKLDTQYF. The DNA for the CDR3 is TGCGCCAGCAGCCCCAACGTTTCCAGAAAGTTAGATACGCAGTATTTT.

This rearrangement joins TRBV7-6 to TRBJ1-3, with 9 bases that match TRBD1. The germline gives CDR1 SGHVS, CDR2 FNYEAQ. The CDR3 totals 16 residues. After removal of 5 bases from V and 1 base from J, the junction contained 6 bases not matched to a gene. The CDR3 sequence: CASSPKGTGSGNTIYF. The DNA of the CDR3 is TGTGCCAGCAGCCCAAAGGGGACAGGGTCTGGAAACACCATATATTTT. The variable domain in full, completed from reference TRBV7-6 and TRBJ1-3, reads GAGVSQSPRYKVTKRGQDVALRCDPISGHVSLYWYRQALGQGPEFLTYFNYEAQQDKSGLPNDRFSAERPEGSISTLTIQRTEQRDSAMYRCASSPKGTGSGNTIYFGEGSWLTVV.

This rearrangement joins TRBV28 to TRBJ1-2; maybe TRBD1 (5 bases). The CDR3 runs 13 residues. Between the trimmed V and J ends, which lost 1 base and 5 bases, there was a span of 8 bases. Germline V CDR1 and CDR2: MDHEN, SYDVKM. DNA of the CDR3: TGTGCCAGCAGTTTATTGGCAGGGTATGGCTACACCTTC. Its protein is CASSLLAGYGYTF.

The chain combines TRBV9 with TRBJ1-2; D may be TRBD1 (5 bases). The CDR3 has 15 amino acids. From germline, CDR1 is SGDLS and CDR2 YYNGEE. Between the trimmed V and J ends, which lost 4 bases and 3 bases, there was a span of 16 bases. Written as DNA, the CDR3 is TGTGCCAGCAGCCTGGGGGAGGGGACTTACTATGGCTACACCTTC. This translates into CASSLGEGTYYGYTF.

The CDR3: CASSLASNQPQHF. Here the CDR3 DNA reads TGTGCCAGCAGCTTGGCTAGCAATCAGCCCCAGCATTTT. The J gene is TRBJ1-5, the V gene TRBV7-2; D unclear. V dropped 3 bases and J dropped 0 bases, with 3 bases sitting between them. Germline V lookup: CDR1 SGHTA, CDR2 FQGNSA. This CDR3 region has 13 residues.

The V gene is TRBV6-5, the J gene TRBJ1-3, with 7 bases identical to TRBD1. There are 14 residues in the CDR3. Germline loops: CDR1 MNHEY, CDR2 SVGAGI. The V gene end was trimmed by 7 bases and the J gene end by 2 bases; junction bases not matched to a gene: 5. Here the CDR3 reads CASKRQGPGNTIYF. The CDR3 bases are TGTGCCAGCAAAAGACAGGGTCCTGGAAACACCATATATTTT.

The genes are TRBV2 and TRBJ1-3; 11 positions agree with TRBD1. The CDR3 length is 18 residues. Germline values: CDR1 SNHLY, CDR2 FYNNEI. The J segment lost 0 bases and the V segment lost 5 bases, leaving 9 bases of the junction unmatched. In DNA form, the CDR3 reads TGTGCCAGCAGTCCCAGGACAGGGGGCTACCCCTCTGGAAACACCATATATTTT. Its translation: CASSPRTGGYPSGNTIYF.

The chain carries TRBV11-3 and TRBJ2-1; D might be TRBD2 (5 bases). CDR1 and CDR2 from the germline V gene are SGHNT and YENEEA. The CDR3 spans 14 residues. Trimming cost V 5 bases and J 2 bases, with 10 bases left between them. CDR3 in DNA: TGTGCCAGCAGCCTTAGCGTCACCTACAATGAGCAGTTCTTC. It yields the protein CASSLSVTYNEQFF.

The chain combines TRBV29-1 with TRBJ2-1; no firm D call. The CDR3 has 11 residues. Trimming removed 3 bases at V and 4 bases at J, with 4 bases between. Germline V CDR1 and CDR2: SQVTM, ANQGSEA. CDR3 coding DNA: TGCAGCGTTGACACTTACAATGAGCAGTTCTTC. The encoded protein is CSVDTYNEQFF.

V usage is TRBV28 and J usage is TRBJ1-4; no firm D call. V lost 5 bases and J lost 3, with 10 bases in between. The germline V gene encodes CDR1 MDHEN and CDR2 SYDVKM. The CDR3 runs to 14 residues. In nucleotides, the CDR3 is TGTGCCAGCAGTGATAGGGCGGCTAATGAAAAACTGTTTTTT. It encodes CASSDRAANEKLFF.

This clone was picked up one time. V usage is TRBV5-1 and J usage is TRBJ1-4; D may be TRBD1 (5 bases). The CDR3 has 15 residues. The germline V gene has CDR1 SGHRS and CDR2 YFSETQ. V dropped 0 bases and J dropped 3 bases, with 9 bases sitting between them. CDR3 protein: CASSLAGTANEKLFF. The CDR3 region has the DNA TGCGCCAGCAGCTTGGCGGGGACCGCTAATGAAAAACTGTTTTTT.

The chain combines TRBV24-1 with TRBJ2-3; 11 bases map to TRBD1. The CDR3 sequence is 14 residues long. Germline-derived CDR1 and CDR2 are KGHDR and SFDVKD. After removal of 3 bases from V and 8 bases from J, the junction contained 3 bases not matched to a gene. This CDR3 reads CATSDPGTGGTQYF. Here the CDR3 DNA reads TGTGCCACCAGTGATCCCGGGACAGGGGGTACGCAGTATTTT.

V and J are TRBV6-5 and TRBJ1-2; D ambiguous. This CDR3 is 15 amino acids long. V gave up 2 bases and J gave up 0 bases, with 10 bases separating them. CDR1 MNHEY and CDR2 SVGAGI come from the germline V gene. Here the CDR3 reads CASSYTGASNYGYTF. The CDR3 coding sequence is TGTGCCAGCAGTTACACCGGTGCTTCTAACTATGGCTACACCTTC.

To note about this clone: The same CDR3 is also encoded by other DNA sequences in this sample. This rearrangement joins TRBV2 to TRBJ1-5, with TRBD1 identical over 8 bases. Germline V CDR1 and CDR2: SNHLY, FYNNEI. The trim removed 4 bases at V and 4 bases at J, leaving 0 bases unmatched. The CDR3 is 13 residues long. DNA for the CDR3: TGTGCCAGCAGTGGGACAGGGAATCAGCCCCAGCATTTT. Translating gives CASSGTGNQPQHF.

V usage is TRBV5-1 and J usage is TRBJ1-2, with D unclear. Trimming removed 5 bases from V and 5 bases from J, with 16 bases in between. This CDR3 spans 14 amino acids. Per germline, CDR1 SGHRS and CDR2 YFSETQ. CDR3 DNA sequence: TGCGCCAGCAGGTCTAGCGCCAACGCATATGGCTACACCTTC. This encodes CASRSSANAYGYTF.

This CDR3 is CASSLTTYSGDYNNEQFF. In DNA, the CDR3 is TGCGCCAGCAGCTTAACAACCTACAGCGGAGACTACAACAATGAGCAGTTCTTC. The chain uses TRBV5-1 and TRBJ2-1; the D gene is possibly TRBD2 (5 bases). Germline V CDR1 and CDR2: SGHRS, YFSETQ. The CDR3 spans 18 residues. V was clipped by 2 bases and J by 5 bases, with 23 bases between them.

The chain links TRBV28 to TRBJ1-3; possibly TRBD1 for D (5 bases). This CDR3 region has 16 residues. Germline V gene sequence: CDR1 MDHEN, CDR2 SYDVKM. Trimming left V 2 bases short and J 1 base short, with 12 bases between. The CDR3 reads CASSLVSGGSGNTIYF. In DNA form, the CDR3 reads TGTGCCAGCAGTTTAGTCAGTGGGGGGTCTGGAAACACCATATATTTT.

This rearrangement joins TRBV9 to TRBJ2-1; the D gene is possibly TRBD1 (6 bases). This CDR3 contains 16 residues. In germline, CDR1 is SGDLS, CDR2 YYNGEE. Trimming cost V 0 bases and J 5 bases, with 15 bases left between them. CDR3 sequence reads: CASSVEGRTVHNEQFF. The CDR3 DNA reads TGTGCCAGCAGCGTAGAGGGGCGGACAGTACACAATGAGCAGTTCTTC.